The 27 T cell receptor beta chains listed next were all sequenced from one sample in a study of OX40 agonist ivuxolimab in advanced cancers. Measured with immunoSEQ multiplex PCR; TCRdb has only the in-frame clones, and not every one. The table records about 80,000 clones, around 87% of them present only once. Sample: CD4+ or CD8+ T cells sorted from blood, taken in a trial of the OX40 agonist ivuxolimab. The receptor set was obtained from an adult with an advanced solid tumor such as melanoma, head and neck, liver or kidney cancer.

CDR3 region: CASSLDRGTEAFF. In nucleotides, the CDR3 is TGTGCCAGCAGCCTGGACAGGGGAACTGAAGCTTTCTTT. V usage is TRBV5-6 and J usage is TRBJ1-1; 9 bases are a match to TRBD1. The germline gives CDR1 SGHDT, CDR2 YYEEEE. The CDR3 has 13 residues. The trim removed 4 bases at V and 5 bases at J, leaving 3 bases unmatched.

The chain uses TRBV28 and TRBJ1-5, with TRBD1 as a possible D gene (6 bases). V lost 7 bases to trimming and J lost 0 bases, with 16 bases between them. This CDR3 region has 16 residues. In germline, CDR1 is MDHEN, CDR2 SYDVKM. In nucleotides, the CDR3 is TGTGCCAGCAAAAATCGGGGGCAGTATAGCAATCAGCCCCAGCATTTT. As protein: CASKNRGQYSNQPQHF.

The CDR3 region has the DNA TGCGCCAGCAGCTTGGAGGCAGGGGGCTATGGCTACACCTTC. Protein sequence: CASSLEAGGYGYTF. V usage is TRBV5-1 and J usage is TRBJ1-2; TRBD1 aligns across 7 bases. Trimming took 0 bases from V and 4 from J; bases not matched to a gene: 3. Germline CDR1 is SGHRS and CDR2 is YFSETQ. The CDR3 loop spans 14 amino acids.

V gene TRBV5-1 combines with J gene TRBJ2-7; D not certain. Germline V gene lookup returns CDR1 SGHRS and CDR2 YFSETQ. The ends were cut back, 3 bases at V and 4 bases at J, with 5 bases in the middle. The CDR3 is 11 residues long. The DNA for the CDR3 is TGCGCCAGCAGCTCGCAGTACGAGCAGTACTTC. This codes for CASSSQYEQYF.

This clone was seen more than once but under ten times. The gene calls are TRBV14 and TRBJ1-4; D is unresolved. Trimming stripped 6 bases from V and 5 bases from J, with 16 bases between. In germline, CDR1 is SGHDN, CDR2 FVKESK. The CDR3 loop spans 15 amino acids. The CDR3 here is CASSQMGRRNEKLFF. The CDR3 DNA sequence: TGTGCCAGCAGTCAGATGGGCAGGCGGAATGAAAAACTGTTTTTT.

This rearrangement joins TRBV4-1 to TRBJ2-1; D is unresolved. V lost 4 bases and J lost 8, with 12 bases in between. Germline V gene data show CDR1 as MGHRA and CDR2 as YSYEKL. The CDR3 is 13 amino acids. The CDR3 DNA is TGCGCCAGCAGCCCCCCCCATGGGGATGAGCAGTTCTTC. Residues: CASSPPHGDEQFF.

The gene calls are TRBV7-9 and TRBJ2-2; no firm D call. CDR1 and CDR2 from the germline V gene are SEHNR and FQNEAQ (reference sequence). Between the trimmed V and J ends, which lost 2 bases and 0 bases, there was a span of 10 bases. This CDR3 is built from 16 residues. CDR3: CASSLLRQTNTGELFF. The CDR3 coding sequence is TGTGCCAGCAGCTTATTACGCCAGACGAACACCGGGGAGCTGTTTTTT.

The rearrangement uses TRBV29-1 and TRBJ2-2; 14 bases align to TRBD2. This CDR3 spans 14 amino acids. V lost 6 bases to trimming and J lost 9 bases; unmatched junction nucleotides: 6. CDR1 is SQVTM, CDR2 ANQGSEA, per germline. For the CDR3, the DNA is TGCAGCGTCCTGACTAGCGGGGGGGTTAGGGAGCTGTTTTTT. Protein sequence: CSVLTSGGVRELFF.

V and J are TRBV6-6 and TRBJ2-2; the D gene is possibly TRBD1 (6 bases). This CDR3 comprises 14 residues. Germline V gives CDR1 MNHNY, CDR2 SVGAGI (reference sequence). V lost 2 bases and J lost 7, with 11 bases in between. DNA of the CDR3: TGTGCCAGCAGTTACAGCAGGGGTGGCGGGGAGCTGTTTTTT. This encodes CASSYSRGGGELFF.

The chain combines TRBV28 with TRBJ1-4, with D maybe TRBD1 (5 bases). CDR3 length equals 17 residues. V was pared by 6 bases and J by 10 bases, with 27 bases between. Germline lookup yields CDR1 MDHEN and CDR2 SYDVKM. The CDR3 region is CASRPSRPPWDWRKLFF. CDR3 nucleotides: TGTGCCAGCAGACCCTCAAGACCTCCCTGGGACTGGCGAAAACTGTTTTTT.

This chain connects TRBV7-2 to TRBJ1-3, with 10 bases identical to TRBD1. Unmatched junction bases numbered 6, after V lost 5 bases and J lost 2 bases. The CDR3 has 16 residues. Germline lookup yields CDR1 SGHTA and CDR2 FQGNSA. The CDR3 reads CASSTTGGATGNTIYF. For the CDR3, the DNA is TGTGCCAGCAGCACGACAGGGGGCGCGACTGGAAACACCATATATTTT.

A single count supports this clone. The rearrangement links TRBV11-2 to TRBJ2-5, with 7 positions matching TRBD2. Germline CDR1 and CDR2: SGHAT and FQNNGV. The V and J ends lost 4 bases and 8 bases, in that order; junction bases with no gene match: 10. CDR3 size: 14 residues. The CDR3 bases are TGTGCCAGCAGCTCCTCCGGGACGGGGGGAACCCAGTACTTC. It codes for CASSSSGTGGTQYF.

V usage is TRBV7-7 and J usage is TRBJ2-2, with unresolved D. Between the trimmed V and J ends, which lost 2 bases and 7 bases, there was a span of 14 bases. Germline assignment: CDR1 SSHAT and CDR2 FNYEAQ (reference sequence). The CDR3 runs 15 residues. The CDR3 DNA follows: TGTGCCAGCAGCTTAACGGCAGCCCCCGGCGGGGAGCTGTTTTTT. Its translation: CASSLTAAPGGELFF. Supplemented by reference TRBV7-7 and TRBJ2-2, the full variable domain reads GAGVSQSPRYKVTKRGQDVTLRCDPISSHATLYWYQQALGQGPEFLTYFNYEAQPDKSGLPSDRFSAERPEGSISTLTIQRTEQRDSAMYRCASSLTAAPGGELFFGEGSRLTVL.

The rearrangement uses TRBV6-6 and TRBJ1-1; D uncertain. The CDR3 consists of 12 residues. CDR1 is MNHNY, CDR2 SVGAGI, per germline (reference sequence). Trimming stripped 0 bases from V and 4 bases from J, with 3 bases between. The CDR3, as DNA: TGTGCCAGCAGTTACTCGATCACTGAAGCTTTCTTT. It yields the protein CASSYSITEAFF.

V and J are TRBV6-5 and TRBJ1-2; TRBD1 aligns across 9 bases. CDR3 length: 15 amino acids. The germline CDR1 and CDR2 sequences are MNHEY and SVGAGI. The V and J ends lost 6 bases and 4 bases, in that order; junction bases with no gene match: 9. The chain's CDR3 is CASRPDRGSFYGYTF. CDR3 DNA sequence: TGTGCCAGCAGACCCGACAGGGGGTCCTTCTATGGCTACACCTTC.

The rearrangement uses TRBV27 and TRBJ1-4; possible D gene TRBD1, 5 bases. The germline V gene encodes CDR1 MNHEY and CDR2 SMNVEV (reference sequence). The V end lost 6 bases, the J end lost 6 bases, and 11 bases lay between the germline ends. The CDR3 has 13 amino acids. CDR3 sequence (DNA): TGTGCCAGCAGGCAGGGAGCTTATGAAAAACTGTTTTTT. Residues: CASRQGAYEKLFF.

This CDR3 is CASSPDLAGQGYTF. The CDR3 nucleotides are TGTGCCAGCAGCCCGGACCTTGCGGGACAAGGCTACACCTTC. The chain is built from TRBV7-6 and TRBJ1-2, with D perhaps matching TRBD1 (6 bases). The CDR3 sequence is 14 residues long. Germline CDR1 and CDR2: SGHVS and FNYEAQ. Trimming stripped 5 bases from V and 8 bases from J, with 18 bases between.

The rearrangement links TRBV18 to TRBJ2-7; TRBD1 matches at 9 bases. CDR1 is KGHSH, CDR2 LQKENI, per germline. CDR3 length: 16 residues. The trim removed 1 base at V and 1 base at J, leaving 5 bases unmatched. The CDR3 sequence: CASSPRTQGASYEQYF. CDR3 nucleotide sequence: TGTGCCAGCTCACCACGAACACAGGGGGCTTCCTACGAGCAGTACTTC.

This clone was seen only a few times. The chain recombines TRBV28 with TRBJ1-6; D unclear. V was trimmed by 6 bases and J by 9 bases, leaving 9 bases between them. Germline V gene data show CDR1 as MDHEN and CDR2 as SYDVKM. The CDR3 consists of 12 residues. CDR3 region: CASRLLSSPLHF. The CDR3 nucleotides are TGTGCCAGCAGGCTCCTGAGTTCACCCCTCCACTTT.

The rearrangement joins TRBV10-1 to TRBJ1-1; D not certain. Germline lookup yields CDR1 WNHNN and CDR2 SYGVQD (reference sequence). Trimming shortened V by 8 bases and J by 0 bases, and 10 bases separated the two germline ends. This CDR3 is 13 amino acids long. CDR3: CASSGSLNTEAFF. The CDR3 DNA is TGCGCCAGCTCTGGGTCCCTGAACACTGAAGCTTTCTTT.

The genes are TRBV2 and TRBJ2-1; 12 bases map to TRBD2. The V gene's germline CDR1 is SNHLY and CDR2 FYNNEI. The V gene end was trimmed by 7 bases and the J gene end by 7 bases; junction bases not matched to a gene: 8. The CDR3 runs 15 residues. The DNA of the CDR3 is TGTGCCAGCACTAAGACTAGCGGGAGTACGAATGAGCAGTTCTTC. Translated, it gives CASTKTSGSTNEQFF.

V is TRBV10-2 and J is TRBJ1-2, with 7 bases fitting TRBD1. The CDR3 runs 13 residues. Germline assignment: CDR1 WSHSY and CDR2 SAAADI. The CDR3 is CATGTAPFYGYTF. The DNA of the CDR3 is TGCGCGACCGGGACAGCTCCCTTCTATGGCTACACCTTC.

This chain joins TRBV19 and TRBJ1-3, with D unresolved. Germline V gene lookup returns CDR1 LNHDA and CDR2 SQIVND (reference sequence). The V gene lost 5 bases and the J gene lost 0 bases, with 8 bases spanning the gap. The CDR3 extends over 14 amino acids. CDR3 sequence reads: CASSDRDSGNTIYF. CDR3 coding DNA: TGTGCCAGTAGTGACCGGGACTCTGGAAACACCATATATTTT.

The rearrangement links TRBV30 to TRBJ1-2; D is undetermined. Trimming removed 0 bases from V and 4 bases from J, with 21 bases in between. CDR1 is GTSNPN, CDR2 SVGIG, per germline (reference sequence). The CDR3 covers 17 residues. CDR3 amino acids: CAWSVGFPASYLYGYTF. The CDR3 DNA reads as TGTGCCTGGAGTGTAGGGTTCCCAGCCTCCTATCTCTATGGCTACACCTTC.

The chain combines TRBV19 with TRBJ2-4, with D uncertain. V was trimmed by 6 bases and J by 1 base, leaving 10 bases between them. The V gene's germline CDR1 is LNHDA and CDR2 SQIVND (reference sequence). The CDR3 is made up of 14 amino acids. DNA for the CDR3: TGTGCCAGTAGGCCGCGGTGGGCCAAAAACATTCAGTACTTC. Translated: CASRPRWAKNIQYF.

The rearrangement uses TRBV18 and TRBJ2-2; 9 bases match TRBD1. The CDR3 contains 16 residues. The V and J ends lost 6 bases and 0 bases, in that order; junction bases with no gene match: 5. The germline CDR1 and CDR2 sequences are KGHSH and LQKENI. CDR3 DNA sequence: TGTGCCAGCTCCTCCCGGGACAGGGCGAACACCGGGGAGCTGTTTTTT. Translation: CASSSRDRANTGELFF. Drawing the rest from reference TRBV18 and TRBJ2-2, the complete variable domain is NAGVMQNPRHLVRRRGQEARLRCSPMKGHSHVYWYRQLPEEGLKFMVYLQKENIIDESGMPKERFSAEFPKEGPSILRIQQVVRGDSAAYFCASSSRDRANTGELFFGEGSRLTVL.

On this clone: A much larger clonotype is one base distant, so this may be a read error. The rearrangement links TRBV27 to TRBJ1-2; D call uncertain. Between the trimmed V and J ends, which lost 6 bases and 1 base, there was a span of 3 bases. The CDR3 is 11 residues long. Germline CDR1 MNHEY, CDR2 SMNVEV (reference sequence). For the CDR3, the DNA is TGTGCCAGCAGGGATAACTATGGCTACACCTTC. Amino acid sequence: CASRDNYGYTF.